The rows below give T cell receptor beta chains drawn from one sample of a study of identical twins. TCRdb re-called the 5' RACE reads with MiXCR, one entry per CDR3 protein. The sample holds some 500,000 distinct CDR3 sequences, under 25% seen once. These sequences were also reported in another study, on T cells expressing NK-cell markers.

Sequencing was done on a sample of CD4+ T cells sorted from blood. These receptors all come from a woman between 18 and 30 years old in good health. Each CDR3 is given with its conserved first and last residue. The order of the fields is V gene, D gene, J gene, clone size, CDR3 DNA, CDR3 protein. A D gene is named only where the DNA matches it firmly. Clone size appears in some rows only: once, few, many, or a class for an expanded clone.

V: TRBV5-1; D: TRBD2; J: TRBJ2-1; size: few; DNA: TGCGCCAGCAGCTTGGCGGGTAGCGGGAGGCACAATGAGCAGTTCTTC; CDR3: CASSLAGSGRHNEQFF
V: TRBV7-9; D: TRBD1; J: TRBJ2-3; size: many; DNA: TGTGCCAGCAGCCAGGGGGACAGGAGCACAGATACGCAGTATTTT; CDR3: CASSQGDRSTDTQYF
V: TRBV15; D: TRBD1; J: TRBJ2-7; size: -; DNA: TGTGCCACCAGCAGAGATTACTCAGGGGGCGAGGACGAGCAGTACTTC; CDR3: CATSRDYSGGEDEQYF
V: TRBV5-1; D: -; J: TRBJ2-2; size: -; DNA: TGCGCCAGCAGCTTCGCAGGGTCCACCGGGGAGCTGTTTTTT; CDR3: CASSFAGSTGELFF
V: TRBV29-1; D: -; J: TRBJ1-2; size: -; DNA: TGCAGCGTTGAACACGTTAACTGTGGCTACACCTTC; CDR3: CSVEHVNCGYTF
V: TRBV12-3/TRBV12-4; D: -; J: TRBJ2-1; size: many; DNA: TGTGCCAGCAGCCCTTCCCGGGGGAGCAATGAGCAGTTCTTC; CDR3: CASSPSRGSNEQFF
V: TRBV20-1; D: -; J: TRBJ1-6; size: -; DNA: TGCAGTGCTAGAGATTCGTCCTCACCCCTCCACTTT; CDR3: CSARDSSSPLHF
V: TRBV29-1; D: -; J: TRBJ2-1; size: -; DNA: TGCAGCGTCCCATTCTATAGTGGGAGCTCCTACAATGAGCAGTTCTTC; CDR3: CSVPFYSGSSYNEQFF
V: TRBV2; D: TRBD2; J: TRBJ2-7; size: -; DNA: TGTGCCAGCAAAGAGCGGCTAGCGGGGTTTAGTGCGTACGAGCAGTACTTC; CDR3: CASKERLAGFSAYEQYF
V: TRBV6-5; D: -; J: TRBJ2-3; size: few; DNA: TGTGCCAGCAGTTACTCGGGCCGGGCCGGCACAGATACGCAGTATTTT; CDR3: CASSYSGRAGTDTQYF
V: TRBV20-1; D: -; J: TRBJ1-3; size: few; DNA: TGCAGTGCCAGAGAGGGGGGCAATTCTGGAAACACCATATATTTT; CDR3: CSAREGGNSGNTIYF
V: TRBV7-9; D: TRBD2; J: TRBJ2-7; size: few; DNA: TGTGCCAGCACCCTTTATAGCGGGGGGTCCTACGAGCAGTACTTC; CDR3: CASTLYSGGSYEQYF
V: TRBV7-9; D: -; J: TRBJ2-1; size: few; DNA: TGTGCCAGCAGCTTAGTAATTTGGGCCGAAGTGGTTGAGCAGTTCTTC; CDR3: CASSLVIWAEVVEQFF
V: TRBV20-1; D: TRBD1; J: TRBJ2-7; size: -; DNA: TGCAGTGCTGAACGCCGGGACAGGGTAGGGAACGAGCAGTACTTC; CDR3: CSAERRDRVGNEQYF
V: TRBV2; D: -; J: TRBJ2-1; size: few; DNA: TGTGCCAGCCGCCAGCACCTTAACAATGAGCAGTTCTTC; CDR3: CASRQHLNNEQFF
V: TRBV5-1; D: -; J: TRBJ1-1; size: few; DNA: TGCGCCAGCAGTTCGGAGTTCGACACTGAAGCTTTCTTT; CDR3: CASSSEFDTEAFF
V: TRBV5-1; D: TRBD2; J: TRBJ2-2; size: -; DNA: TGCGCCAGCAGCCTACTCCTCTCACTAGCGGGGGGATCGAACACCGGGGAGCTGTTTTTT; CDR3: CASSLLLSLAGGSNTGELFF
V: TRBV6-5; D: -; J: TRBJ1-6; size: few; DNA: TGTGCCAGCAGTTACTCCGGGCATCTACGTTCACCCCTCCACTTT; CDR3: CASSYSGHLRSPLHF
V: TRBV5-1; D: -; J: TRBJ2-3; size: -; DNA: TGCGCCAGCAGCATCCGACGAGGGGATACGCAGTATTTT; CDR3: CASSIRRGDTQYF
V: TRBV5-6; D: -; J: TRBJ1-6; size: few; DNA: TGTGCCAGCAGCAGACGACAGTATTCACCCCTCCACTTT; CDR3: CASSRRQYSPLHF
V: TRBV20-1; D: -; J: TRBJ2-3; size: -; DNA: TGCAGTACTACAACCGTGGGGGATACGCAGTATTTT; CDR3: CSTTTVGDTQYF
V: TRBV20-1; D: TRBD2; J: TRBJ2-1; size: -; DNA: TGCAGTGCTAGGTCGGCCAGCGGGGGCTACAATGAGCAGTTCTTC; CDR3: CSARSASGGYNEQFF
V: TRBV10-2; D: TRBD2; J: TRBJ2-3; size: -; DNA: TGCGCCAGTCGACTAGCGGGGGTAACAGATACGCAGTATTTT; CDR3: CASRLAGVTDTQYF
V: TRBV7-3; D: TRBD1; J: TRBJ2-7; size: few; DNA: TGTGCCAGCAGCTTGACAGGGGGCTCTCGGGAGCAGTACTTC; CDR3: CASSLTGGSREQYF
V: TRBV7-9; D: -; J: TRBJ2-3; size: -; DNA: TGTGCCAGCAGCTTAGGGTTCTCAACTACAGATACGCAGTATTTT; CDR3: CASSLGFSTTDTQYF
V: TRBV5-1; D: TRBD1; J: TRBJ1-4; size: few; DNA: TGCGCCAGCAGCAACTCCGGGACAGGGGGCGAAAAACTGTTTTTT; CDR3: CASSNSGTGGEKLFF
V: TRBV6-2/TRBV6-3; D: -; J: TRBJ1-1; size: -; DNA: TGTGCCACAAGAGATCCCCTCGAAACTGAAGCTTTCTTT; CDR3: CATRDPLETEAFF
V: TRBV7-2; D: TRBD1; J: TRBJ2-3; size: -; DNA: TGTGCCAGCAGCTTACCCGACAGGGGTGGAGATACGCAGTATTTT; CDR3: CASSLPDRGGDTQYF
V: TRBV20-1; D: -; J: TRBJ1-6; size: few; DNA: TGCAGTCCTCGGGGTCCAAATTCACCCCTCCACTTT; CDR3: CSPRGPNSPLHF
V: TRBV20-1; D: TRBD2; J: TRBJ2-7; size: few; DNA: TGCAGTGCTAGAGAAGCGGGAGGTGAACTACGCGAGCAGTACTTC; CDR3: CSAREAGGELREQYF
V: TRBV10-3; D: -; J: TRBJ2-7; size: few; DNA: TGTGCCATCAGTGAGGGAGCAGGGCCCTACGAGCAGTACTTC; CDR3: CAISEGAGPYEQYF
V: TRBV12-3/TRBV12-4; D: -; J: TRBJ2-1; size: few; DNA: TGTGCCAGCAGTTTACCCCAACTTGGGGGAGGAATGGTTTACAATGAGCAGTTCTTC; CDR3: CASSLPQLGGGMVYNEQFF
V: TRBV6-1; D: TRBD1; J: TRBJ2-6; size: -; DNA: TGTGCCAGCGGTACAGGGGACGGGGCCAACGTCCTGACTTTC; CDR3: CASGTGDGANVLTF
V: TRBV29-1; D: -; J: TRBJ2-1; size: few; DNA: TGCAGCGGAGCCCGGTGGGGGGAGGACAATGAGCAGTTCTTC; CDR3: CSGARWGEDNEQFF
V: TRBV12-3/TRBV12-4; D: TRBD2; J: TRBJ2-5; size: -; DNA: TGTGCCAGCAGTTTTAGCGGGGGCGGCAAGTACTTC; CDR3: CASSFSGGGKYF
V: TRBV20-1; D: -; J: TRBJ1-1; size: -; DNA: TGCAGTGCTAGATCCTTAACCGGGACGGCGAACACTGAAGCTTTCTTT; CDR3: CSARSLTGTANTEAFF
V: TRBV2; D: TRBD2; J: TRBJ2-7; size: once; DNA: TGTGCCAGCAGCCCGACTAGCGGATACTCCTACGAGCAGTACTTC; CDR3: CASSPTSGYSYEQYF
V: TRBV7-9; D: -; J: TRBJ1-1; size: few; DNA: TGTGCCAGCGAGGCCGGAATGAACACTGAAGCTTTCTTT; CDR3: CASEAGMNTEAFF
V: TRBV20-1; D: -; J: TRBJ2-1; size: -; DNA: TGCAGTGCTAGTTCTCCTGCTGCTGAGCAGTTCTTC; CDR3: CSASSPAAEQFF
V: TRBV7-3; D: -; J: TRBJ2-1; size: -; DNA: TGTGCCAGCAGCTCCGAGACAGCTTCGGGTGAGCAGTTCTTC; CDR3: CASSSETASGEQFF
V: TRBV20-1; D: -; J: TRBJ2-7; size: -; DNA: TGCAGTGCTAGTCTCCCCCGATCAGGGAGCTACGAGCAGTACTTC; CDR3: CSASLPRSGSYEQYF
V: TRBV20-1; D: -; J: TRBJ2-3; size: few; DNA: TGCAGTGCTATCCCTGGGGGGAGGGGGGACCAGGATACGCAGTATTTT; CDR3: CSAIPGGRGDQDTQYF
V: TRBV12-3/TRBV12-4; D: TRBD1; J: TRBJ1-1; size: many; DNA: TGTGCCAGCAGTTTGGGCAGGGGGTTACTGGTCGCTGAAGCTTTCTTT; CDR3: CASSLGRGLLVAEAFF
V: TRBV10-1; D: -; J: TRBJ1-1; size: -; DNA: TGCGCCAGCAGTGAGGGGCCAAGCACTGAAGCTTTCTTT; CDR3: CASSEGPSTEAFF
V: TRBV29-1; D: -; J: TRBJ1-1; size: many; DNA: TGCAGCTCACGCGGACATATGAACACTGAAGCTTTCTTT; CDR3: CSSRGHMNTEAFF
V: TRBV15; D: TRBD1; J: TRBJ2-2; size: -; DNA: TGTGCCACCAGCAAAAGACAGGGGGCCACCGGGGAGCTGTTTTTT; CDR3: CATSKRQGATGELFF
V: TRBV5-1; D: -; J: TRBJ1-2; size: -; DNA: TGCGCCAGCAGTCACGATAGCTGGAGAGATGGCTACACCTTC; CDR3: CASSHDSWRDGYTF
V: TRBV7-2; D: TRBD1; J: TRBJ2-3; size: -; DNA: TGTGCCAGCAGTCGGGACAGGGGAGGATCAGATACGCAGTATTTT; CDR3: CASSRDRGGSDTQYF
V: TRBV29-1; D: TRBD2; J: TRBJ2-2; size: few; DNA: TGCAGCGTTTCCGGGACTAGTTACACCGGGGAGCTGTTTTTT; CDR3: CSVSGTSYTGELFF